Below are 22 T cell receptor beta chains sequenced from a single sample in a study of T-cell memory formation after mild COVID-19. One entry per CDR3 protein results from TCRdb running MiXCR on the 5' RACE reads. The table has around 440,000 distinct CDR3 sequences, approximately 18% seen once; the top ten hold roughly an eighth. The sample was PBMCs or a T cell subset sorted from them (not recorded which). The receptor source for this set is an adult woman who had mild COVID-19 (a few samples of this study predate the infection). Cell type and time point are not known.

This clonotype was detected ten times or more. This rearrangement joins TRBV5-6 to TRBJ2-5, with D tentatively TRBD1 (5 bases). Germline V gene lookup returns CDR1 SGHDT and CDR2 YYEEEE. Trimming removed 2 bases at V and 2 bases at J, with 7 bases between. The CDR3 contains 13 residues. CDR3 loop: CASSFGAQETQYF. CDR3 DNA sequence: TGTGCCAGCAGCTTTGGGGCTCAAGAGACCCAGTACTTC. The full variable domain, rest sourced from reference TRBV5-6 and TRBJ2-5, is DAGVTQSPTHLIKTRGQQVTLRCSPKSGHDTVSWYQQALGQGPQFIFQYYEEEERQRGNFPDRFSGHQFPNYSSELNVNALLLGDSALYLCASSFGAQETQYFGPGTRLLVL.

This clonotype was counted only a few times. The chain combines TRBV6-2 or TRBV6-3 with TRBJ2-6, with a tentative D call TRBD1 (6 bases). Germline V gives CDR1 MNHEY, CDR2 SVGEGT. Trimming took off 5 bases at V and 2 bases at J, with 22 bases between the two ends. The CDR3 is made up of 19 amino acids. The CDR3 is CASSALFVDRYPGANVLTF. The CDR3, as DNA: TGTGCCAGCAGTGCGCTTTTTGTAGACAGGTACCCTGGGGCCAACGTCCTGACTTTC.

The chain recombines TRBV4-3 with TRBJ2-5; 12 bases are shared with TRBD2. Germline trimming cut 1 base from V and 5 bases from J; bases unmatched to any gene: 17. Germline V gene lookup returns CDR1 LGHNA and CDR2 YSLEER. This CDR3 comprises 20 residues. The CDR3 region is CASSQGQGRLAGVGGETQYF. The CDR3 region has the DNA TGCGCCAGCAGCCAAGGCCAGGGGAGACTAGCGGGAGTAGGTGGGGAGACCCAGTACTTC.

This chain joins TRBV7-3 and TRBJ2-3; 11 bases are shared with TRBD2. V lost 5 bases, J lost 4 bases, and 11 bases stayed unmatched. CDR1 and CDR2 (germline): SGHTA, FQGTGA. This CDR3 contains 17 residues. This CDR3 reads CASSRLGLAVIPDTQYF. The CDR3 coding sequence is TGTGCCAGCAGCCGACTGGGACTAGCGGTAATCCCAGATACGCAGTATTTT.

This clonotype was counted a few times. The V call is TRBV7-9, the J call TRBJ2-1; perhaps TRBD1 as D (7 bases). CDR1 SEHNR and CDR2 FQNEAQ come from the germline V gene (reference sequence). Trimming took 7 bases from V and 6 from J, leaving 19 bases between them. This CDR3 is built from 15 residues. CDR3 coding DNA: TGTGCCAGCACCCCCAGGGGGGAGACAAGCAATGAGCAGTTCTTC. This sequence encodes CASTPRGETSNEQFF.

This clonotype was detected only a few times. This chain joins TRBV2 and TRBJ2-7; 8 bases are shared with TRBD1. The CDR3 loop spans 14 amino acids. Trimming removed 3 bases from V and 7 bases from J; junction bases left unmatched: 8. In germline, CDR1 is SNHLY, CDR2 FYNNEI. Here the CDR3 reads CASSDSQGAREQYF. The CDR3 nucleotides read TGTGCCAGCAGTGATAGTCAGGGGGCGCGTGAGCAGTACTTC.

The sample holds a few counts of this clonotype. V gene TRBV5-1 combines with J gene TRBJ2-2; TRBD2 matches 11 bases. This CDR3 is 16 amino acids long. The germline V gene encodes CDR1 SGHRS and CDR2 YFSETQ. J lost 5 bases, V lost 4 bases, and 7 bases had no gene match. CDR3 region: CASSPPGLAVTGELFF. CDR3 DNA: TGCGCCAGCAGCCCCCCGGGACTAGCGGTTACCGGGGAGCTGTTTTTT.

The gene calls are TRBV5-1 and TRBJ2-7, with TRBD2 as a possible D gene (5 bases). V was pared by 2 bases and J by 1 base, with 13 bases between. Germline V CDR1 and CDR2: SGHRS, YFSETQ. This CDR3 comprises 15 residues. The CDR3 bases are TGCGCCAGCAGCTTATTTTTCGGGGTATCCTACGAGCAGTACTTC. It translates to CASSLFFGVSYEQYF.

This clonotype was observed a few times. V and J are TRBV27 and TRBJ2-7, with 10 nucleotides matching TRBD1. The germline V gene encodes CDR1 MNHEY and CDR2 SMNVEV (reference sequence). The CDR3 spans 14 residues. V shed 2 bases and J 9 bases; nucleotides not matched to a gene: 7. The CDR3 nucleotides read TGTGCCAGCAGTTTAACTGGGACAGGGGAGCTGCAGTACTTC. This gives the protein CASSLTGTGELQYF.

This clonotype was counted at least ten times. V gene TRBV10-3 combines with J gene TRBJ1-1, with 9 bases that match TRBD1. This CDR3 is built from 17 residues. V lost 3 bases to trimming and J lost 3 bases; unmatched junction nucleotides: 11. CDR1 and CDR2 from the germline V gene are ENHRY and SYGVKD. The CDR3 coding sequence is TGTGCCATCAGTGACCGGGACAGGGTCATATTGGACACTGAAGCTTTCTTT. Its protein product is CAISDRDRVILDTEAFF.

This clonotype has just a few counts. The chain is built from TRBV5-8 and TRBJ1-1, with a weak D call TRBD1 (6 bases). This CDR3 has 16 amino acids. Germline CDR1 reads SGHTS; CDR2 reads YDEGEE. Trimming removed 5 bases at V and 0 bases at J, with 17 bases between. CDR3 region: CASSLNSTGLNTEAFF. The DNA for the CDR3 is TGTGCCAGCAGTCTGAATTCGACAGGATTGAACACTGAAGCTTTCTTT. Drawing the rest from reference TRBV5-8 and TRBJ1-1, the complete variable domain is EAGVTQSPTHLIKTRGQQATLRCSPISGHTSVYWYQQALGLGLQFLLWYDEGEERNRGNFPPRFSGRQFPNYSSELNVNALELEDSALYLCASSLNSTGLNTEAFFGQGTRLTVV.

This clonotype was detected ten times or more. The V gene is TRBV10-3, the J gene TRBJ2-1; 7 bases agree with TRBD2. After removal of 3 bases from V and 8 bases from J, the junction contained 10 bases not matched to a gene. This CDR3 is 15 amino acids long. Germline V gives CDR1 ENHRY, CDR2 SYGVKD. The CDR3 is CAISDLAGEVYEQFF. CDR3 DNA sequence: TGTGCCATCAGTGACCTTGCGGGAGAAGTCTATGAGCAGTTCTTC.

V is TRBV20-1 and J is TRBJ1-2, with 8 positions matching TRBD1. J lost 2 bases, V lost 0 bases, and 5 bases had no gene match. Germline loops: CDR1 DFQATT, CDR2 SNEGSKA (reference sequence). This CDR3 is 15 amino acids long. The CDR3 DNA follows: TGCAGTGCTAGAGACAGGGGGCGTGCAAACTATGGCTACACCTTC. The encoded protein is CSARDRGRANYGYTF.

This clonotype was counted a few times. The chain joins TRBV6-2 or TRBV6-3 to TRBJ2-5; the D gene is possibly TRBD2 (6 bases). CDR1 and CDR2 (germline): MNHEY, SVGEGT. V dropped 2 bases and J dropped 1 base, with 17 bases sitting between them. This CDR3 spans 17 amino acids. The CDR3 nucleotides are TGTGCCAGCAGTTACCGGGAGTGGCAAGCGATCCAAGAGACCCAGTACTTC. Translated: CASSYREWQAIQETQYF.

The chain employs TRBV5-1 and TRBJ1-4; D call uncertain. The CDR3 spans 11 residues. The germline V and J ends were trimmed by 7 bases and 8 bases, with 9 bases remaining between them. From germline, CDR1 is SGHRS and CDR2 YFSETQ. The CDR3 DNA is TGCGCCAGCTGGTCGGGGGAAAAACTGTTTTTT. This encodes CASWSGEKLFF.

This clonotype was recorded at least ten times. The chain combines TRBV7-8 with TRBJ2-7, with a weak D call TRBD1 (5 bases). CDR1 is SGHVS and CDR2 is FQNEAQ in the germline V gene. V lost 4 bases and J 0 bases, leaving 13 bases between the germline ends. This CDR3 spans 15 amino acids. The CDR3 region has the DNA TGTGCCAGCAGCTCCAGGGAACGAGACTCCTACGAGCAGTACTTC. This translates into CASSSRERDSYEQYF.

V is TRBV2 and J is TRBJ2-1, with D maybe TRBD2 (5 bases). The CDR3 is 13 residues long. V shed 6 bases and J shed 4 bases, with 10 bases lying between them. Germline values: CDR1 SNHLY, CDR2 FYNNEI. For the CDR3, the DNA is TGTGCCAGCAGCCGGACTGAATACAATGAGCAGTTCTTC. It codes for CASSRTEYNEQFF.

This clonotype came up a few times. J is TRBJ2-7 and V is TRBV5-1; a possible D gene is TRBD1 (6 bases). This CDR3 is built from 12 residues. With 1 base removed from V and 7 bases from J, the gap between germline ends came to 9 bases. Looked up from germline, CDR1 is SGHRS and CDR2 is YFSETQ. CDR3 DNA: TGCGCCAGCAGCTTGTTTCAGGGGGAGCAGTACTTC. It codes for CASSLFQGEQYF.

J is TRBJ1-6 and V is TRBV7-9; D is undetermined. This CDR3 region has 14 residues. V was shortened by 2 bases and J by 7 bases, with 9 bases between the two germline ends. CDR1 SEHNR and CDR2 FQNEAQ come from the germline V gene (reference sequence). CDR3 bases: TGTGCCAGCAGCTTACTAGGGTTGAATTCACCCCTCCACTTT. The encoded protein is CASSLLGLNSPLHF.

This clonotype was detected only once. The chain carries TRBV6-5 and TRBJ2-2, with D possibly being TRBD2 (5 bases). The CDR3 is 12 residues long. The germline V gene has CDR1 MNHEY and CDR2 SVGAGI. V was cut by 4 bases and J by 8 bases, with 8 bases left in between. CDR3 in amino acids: CASSFSGGELFF. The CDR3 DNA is TGTGCCAGCAGTTTCTCGGGAGGGGAGCTGTTTTTT.

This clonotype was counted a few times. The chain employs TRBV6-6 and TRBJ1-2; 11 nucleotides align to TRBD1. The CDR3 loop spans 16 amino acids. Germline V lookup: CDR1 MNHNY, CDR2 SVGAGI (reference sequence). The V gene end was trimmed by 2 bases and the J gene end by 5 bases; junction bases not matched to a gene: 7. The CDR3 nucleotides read TGTGCCAGCAGTTACACGGACAGGGGGCAGGTGTATGGCTACACCTTC. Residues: CASSYTDRGQVYGYTF.

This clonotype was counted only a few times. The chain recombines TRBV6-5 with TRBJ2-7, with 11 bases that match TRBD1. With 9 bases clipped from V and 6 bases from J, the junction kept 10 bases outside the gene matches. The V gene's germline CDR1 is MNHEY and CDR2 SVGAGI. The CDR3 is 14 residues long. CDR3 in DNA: TGTGCCAGTATCCGGGACAGGGGGGTATCCGAGCAGTACTTC. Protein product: CASIRDRGVSEQYF.